The 12 T cell receptor beta chains listed next were all sequenced from one sample in a study of post-analysis software for immune sequencing data. No antigens are known for them. Points from the study as a whole: In patients, TRBV5-6, TRBV5-1 and TRBV20-1 belonged to several TRBV segments found more frequently than in controls.

Every TCR beta cDNA library bore unique molecular identifiers. TCRdb fed the PCR reads into MiXCR, producing one record per CDR3 protein. Seen here are hundreds of thousands of distinct CDR3 sequences, 25% to 30% observed once, and the top ten hold around 0.56%. Sample: blood. These receptors were taken from a girl aged 10-17 years with multiple sclerosis.

V usage is TRBV10-2 and J usage is TRBJ2-4, with 7 bases matching TRBD2. The CDR3 consists of 15 residues. CDR1 is WSHSY and CDR2 is SAAADI in the germline V gene. The trim removed 9 bases at V and 6 bases at J, leaving 14 bases unmatched. The CDR3 sequence is CARGGTGGTLNIQYF. As DNA, the CDR3 is TGCGCCAGGGGGGGGACGGGAGGAACTCTAAACATTCAGTACTTC.

This chain links TRBV12-3 or TRBV12-4 with TRBJ2-3; D not resolved. V was shortened by 6 bases and J by 0 bases, with 13 bases between the two germline ends. The CDR3 is 15 amino acids. The CDR3 spells CASRLVGGSTDTQYF. CDR3 nucleotide sequence: TGTGCCAGCAGATTGGTCGGCGGTAGCACAGATACGCAGTATTTT.

In nucleotides, the CDR3 is TGTGCCAGCAGCCCCACGGGGGCAGGGGACTATGGCTACACCTTC. Translated, it gives CASSPTGAGDYGYTF. The chain recombines TRBV9 with TRBJ1-2, with a weak D call TRBD1 (6 bases). CDR1 is SGDLS, CDR2 YYNGEE, per germline. V lost 4 bases and J lost 3, with 16 bases in between. CDR3 length equals 15 residues.

This chain connects TRBV5-1 to TRBJ2-1; D is unresolved. Germline CDR1 SGHRS, CDR2 YFSETQ. The CDR3 spans 14 residues. V was shortened by 0 bases and J by 9 bases, with 13 bases between the two germline ends. The CDR3 loop reads CASSLGSELGEQFF. The DNA for the CDR3 is TGCGCCAGCAGCTTGGGGTCGGAGTTGGGTGAGCAGTTCTTC.

This clonotype came up a few times. The junction departs from germline at one end; a sequencing error may be responsible. This chain joins TRBV28 and TRBJ2-1; 11 nucleotides line up with TRBD2. Germline CDR1 MDHEN, CDR2 SYDVKM. CDR3 length: 17 residues. The CDR3 nucleotides are TGTGCCAGTAGTTTGGGACTAGCGGCGAGCTCCTACAATGAGCAGTTCTTC. As protein: CASSLGLAASSYNEQFF.

V usage is TRBV5-5 and J usage is TRBJ2-5, with 7 bases matching TRBD2. This CDR3 region has 15 residues. With 4 bases clipped from V and 4 bases from J, the junction kept 10 bases outside the gene matches. Germline V gives CDR1 SGHKS, CDR2 YYEKEE (reference sequence). The CDR3 sequence: CASSPGLDGRETQYF. CDR3 DNA: TGTGCCAGCAGCCCCGGACTAGATGGGCGAGAGACCCAGTACTTC.

A single count supports this clonotype. The rearrangement joins TRBV27 to TRBJ2-1; TRBD2 matches at 12 bases. Looked up from germline, CDR1 is MNHEY and CDR2 is SMNVEV (reference sequence). The CDR3 has 16 amino acids. Losses at the gene ends were 2 bases for V and 2 bases for J; bases not matched to a gene: 1. The CDR3 DNA is TGTGCCAGCAGTTTAACTAGCGGGAGGCCCTACAATGAGCAGTTCTTC. Its translation: CASSLTSGRPYNEQFF.

This chain links TRBV28 with TRBJ1-2; D is undetermined. The V and J ends lost 4 bases and 7 bases respectively, with 13 bases between them. Looked up from germline, CDR1 is MDHEN and CDR2 is SYDVKM. CDR3 length: 13 amino acids. The CDR3 DNA sequence: TGTGCCAGCAGTTCCCGGGCTTTGATTGGCTACACCTTC. As protein: CASSSRALIGYTF.

A remark on this clonotype: A junction boundary mismatches the germline segment, possibly from a read error. The gene calls are TRBV29-1 and TRBJ2-1; 8 bases map to TRBD2. The CDR3 loop spans 14 amino acids. CDR1 is SQVTM, CDR2 ANQGSEA, per germline. The CDR3 nucleotides are TGCAGCGGGGAGCGGGAGTATGGCTACAATGAGCAGGTCTTC. It specifies CSGEREYGYNEQVF.

The chain couples TRBV29-1 to TRBJ2-1; 7 bases are a match to TRBD2. After removal of 1 base from V and 4 bases from J, the junction contained 7 bases not matched to a gene. The CDR3 sequence is 15 residues long. Germline CDR1 reads SQVTM; CDR2 reads ANQGSEA. This chain's CDR3 is CSVEGALAAYNEQFF. The CDR3 coding sequence is TGCAGCGTTGAAGGGGCCCTAGCGGCTTACAATGAGCAGTTCTTC.

The chain couples TRBV7-2 to TRBJ2-3, with D perhaps matching TRBD1 (5 bases). CDR1 and CDR2 from the germline V gene are SGHTA and FQGNSA. The germline V and J ends were trimmed by 1 base and 6 bases, with 17 bases remaining between them. CDR3 length: 16 amino acids. As DNA, the CDR3 is TGTGCCAGCAGCTTAGGACCAGGGCCCGTTACTGATACGCAGTATTTT. This encodes CASSLGPGPVTDTQYF.

The chain links TRBV7-9 to TRBJ2-1; D may be TRBD1 or TRBD2 (6 bases each). V was cut by 5 bases and J by 13 bases, with 27 bases left in between. Looked up from germline, CDR1 is SEHNR and CDR2 is FQNEAQ (reference sequence). The CDR3 totals 16 residues. The chain's CDR3 is CASSPANSGALETQFF. The CDR3 region has the DNA TGTGCCAGCAGCCCCGCCAACTCGGGGGCCTTGGAGACCCAGTTCTTC.